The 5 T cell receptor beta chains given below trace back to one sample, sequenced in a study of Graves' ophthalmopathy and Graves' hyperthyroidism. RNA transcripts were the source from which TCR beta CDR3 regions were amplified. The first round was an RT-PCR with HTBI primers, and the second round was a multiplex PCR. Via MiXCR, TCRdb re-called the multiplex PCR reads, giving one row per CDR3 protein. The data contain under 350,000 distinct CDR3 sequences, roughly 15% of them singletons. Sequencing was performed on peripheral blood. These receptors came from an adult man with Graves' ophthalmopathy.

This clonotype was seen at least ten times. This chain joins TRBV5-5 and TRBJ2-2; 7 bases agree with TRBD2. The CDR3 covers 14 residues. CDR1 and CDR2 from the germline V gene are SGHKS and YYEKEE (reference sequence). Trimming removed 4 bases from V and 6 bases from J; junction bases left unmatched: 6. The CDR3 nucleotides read TGTGCCAGCAGCAGGACTAGTATGGCCGGGGAGCTGTTTTTT. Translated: CASSRTSMAGELFF.

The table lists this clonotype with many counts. CDR3 sequence: CSASGLAGGGTQYF. In nucleotides, the CDR3 is TGCAGTGCCTCCGGACTAGCGGGGGGAGGGACCCAGTACTTC. This chain links TRBV20-1 with TRBJ2-5; 14 nucleotides match TRBD2. The CDR3 has 14 amino acids. V lost 6 bases to trimming and J lost 7 bases; unmatched junction nucleotides: 7. Germline loops: CDR1 DFQATT, CDR2 SNEGSKA (reference sequence).

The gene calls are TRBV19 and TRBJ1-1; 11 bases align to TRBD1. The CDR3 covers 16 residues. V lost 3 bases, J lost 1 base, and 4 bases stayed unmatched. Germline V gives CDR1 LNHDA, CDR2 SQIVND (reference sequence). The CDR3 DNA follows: TGTGCCAGTAGTATCCCGGGACAGGGGGGGAACACTGAAGCTTTCTTT. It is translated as CASSIPGQGGNTEAFF.

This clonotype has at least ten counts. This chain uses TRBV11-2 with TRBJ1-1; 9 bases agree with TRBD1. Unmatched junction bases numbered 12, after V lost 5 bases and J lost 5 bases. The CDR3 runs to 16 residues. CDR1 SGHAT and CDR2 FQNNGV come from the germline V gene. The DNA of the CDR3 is TGTGCCAGCAGCATCAATCAGGACAGGGGAGTGACTGAAGCTTTCTTT. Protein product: CASSINQDRGVTEAFF.

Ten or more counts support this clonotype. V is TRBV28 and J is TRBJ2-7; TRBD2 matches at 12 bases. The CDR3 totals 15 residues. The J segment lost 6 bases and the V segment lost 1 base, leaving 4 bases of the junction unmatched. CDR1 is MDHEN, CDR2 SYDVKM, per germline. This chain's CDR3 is CASSLSASGRVEQYF. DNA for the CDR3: TGTGCCAGCAGTTTATCTGCTAGCGGGAGGGTCGAGCAGTACTTC.